The clone carrying this T cell receptor beta chain was observed a few times. A much larger clone differs from this one at a single base, so this may be a read error. Alongside blood RNA obtained from unsorted whole blood, germline DNA was also extracted. The sample originates from a study of tumor-infiltrating lymphocytes in primary liver carcinoma. A constant-region primer served to make TCR beta cDNA from about 0.45 ug total RNA. Three-round nested multiplex PCR performed with slightly modified ARM-PCR produced the TCR beta libraries. Researchers ran the first two PCR rounds for roughly 11 cycles each with TRBV1-TRBV30 forward primers and a C-beta reverse primer. MiXCR, applied by TCRdb to the multiplex PCR reads, yields one record per CDR3 protein. The data contain 150,000 to 200,000 distinct CDR3 sequences, about 65% of them singletons. Germline loops: CDR1 SQVTM, CDR2 ANQGSEA. CDR3 length: 12 residues.

This chain links TRBV29-1 with TRBJ1-2, with 9 bases matching TRBD1. The source material was peripheral blood. The TCR originated in a woman aged 55-70 years with primary liver carcinoma and hepatitis B virus infection. The CDR3 is CSVETTGGGFTF. CDR3 bases: TGCAGCGTTGAAACGACAGGGGGTGGCTTCACCTTC. Together with reference TRBV29-1 and TRBJ1-2, the CDR3 gives the full variable domain: SAVISQKPSRDICQRGTSLTIQCQVDSQVTMMFWYRQQPGQSLTLIATANQGSEATYESGFVIDKFPISRPNLTFSTLTVSNMSPEDSSIYLCSVETTGGGFTFGSGTRLTVV.